Presented here are 19 T cell receptor beta chains from one specimen sequenced in a study of CD8+CD57+ T cells in acquired aplastic anemia (dated by TCRdb to 2016 to 2019). Sequenced on an Illumina HiSeq 2000. TCR beta VDJ combination and CDR3 sequence profiling used genomic DNA as the template. TCRdb applied fastp at Q25 and MiXCR to the public reads, then kept only in-frame beta chains. Rows are unified per CDR3 protein, each entry keeping the most common DNA and genes. The sample yields some 200,000 distinct CDR3 sequences; 50% to 70% were counted once. The top ten constitute about 60% of the sample. Flow cytometry had shown CD8+CD57+ cell expansion in the patients selected for sequencing. The sequenced material came from sorted CD4+, CD8+, or CD8+CD57+ T cells (not recorded which) from PBMCs. The receptors come from a human donor with aplastic anemia.

Many counts were recorded for this clonotype. The chain uses TRBV2 and TRBJ2-5; 9 positions match TRBD1. The length of the CDR3 is 17 residues. Germline V lookup: CDR1 SNHLY, CDR2 FYNNEI. J lost 2 bases, V lost 2 bases, and 9 bases had no gene match. CDR3 amino acids: CASSERWRDRAQETQYF. The CDR3 region has the DNA TGTGCCAGCAGTGAAAGGTGGAGGGACAGGGCGCAAGAGACCCAGTACTTC.

This clonotype was found once. The genes are TRBV19 and TRBJ1-5; no firm D call. The V and J ends lost 1 base and 2 bases respectively, with 6 bases between them. This CDR3 is built from 14 residues. CDR1 and CDR2 (germline): LNHDA, SQIVND (reference sequence). The CDR3 loop is CASSIVTGNQPQHF. Written as DNA, the CDR3 is TGTGCCAGTAGTATAGTCACGGGCAATCAGCCCCAGCATTTT. The full variable domain, its missing parts supplied by reference TRBV19 and TRBJ1-5, is DGGITQSPKYLFRKEGQNVTLSCEQNLNHDAMYWYRQDPGQGLRLIYYSQIVNDFQKGDIAEGYSVSREKKESFPLTVTSAQKNPTAFYLCASSIVTGNQPQHFGDGTRLSIL.

The chain couples TRBV14 to TRBJ1-2, with D perhaps matching TRBD1 (5 bases). Looked up from germline, CDR1 is SGHDN and CDR2 is FVKESK. V was clipped by 0 bases and J by 4 bases, with 12 bases between them. This CDR3 has 15 residues. CDR3 loop: CASSQDRAGIYGYTF. The DNA for the CDR3 is TGTGCCAGCAGCCAAGATCGGGCAGGGATCTATGGCTACACCTTC.

This chain connects TRBV2 to TRBJ2-1; a possible D gene is TRBD2 (6 bases). V shed 7 bases and J shed 0 bases, with 19 bases lying between them. CDR3 size: 17 residues. Germline CDR1 is SNHLY and CDR2 is FYNNEI. The DNA for the CDR3 is TGTGCCAGCACCGGGGGACTTGGAGAGAGCTCCTACAATGAGCAGTTCTTC. Encoded protein: CASTGGLGESSYNEQFF.

This clonotype was picked up one time. The genes are TRBV14 and TRBJ2-1; 12 bases fit TRBD2. CDR3 length equals 15 residues. The ends lost 3 bases at V and 10 bases at J; junction bases unmatched: 7. Germline V gene sequence: CDR1 SGHDN, CDR2 FVKESK. CDR3 loop: CASSHPGLAGGEQFF. As DNA, the CDR3 is TGTGCCAGCAGCCATCCGGGCCTAGCGGGGGGGGAGCAGTTCTTC.

The chain combines TRBV20-1 with TRBJ2-7; 9 bases match TRBD2. Trimming cost V 6 bases and J 5 bases; bases outside gene matches: 14. Germline-derived CDR1 and CDR2 are DFQATT and SNEGSKA (reference sequence). The CDR3 runs to 15 residues. The CDR3 nucleotides are TGCAGTGCAAGTCCGGGGGGAGCGGGGGGCCACGAGCAGTACTTC. The encoded protein is CSASPGGAGGHEQYF.

In regard to this clonotype: The junction does not match germline at one end; this may be a read error. CDR3: CASSEGAWDTQYF. CDR3 DNA sequence: TGTGCCAGCAGTGAGGGGGCGTGGGATACGCAGTATTTT. V gene TRBV10-3 combines with J gene TRBJ2-3; 7 nucleotides agree with TRBD1. Looked up from germline, CDR1 is ENHRY and CDR2 is SYGVKD. This CDR3 contains 13 residues.

This clonotype was observed a few times. The rearrangement uses TRBV10-3 and TRBJ1-4; D is uncertain. This CDR3 region has 15 residues. CDR1 is ENHRY and CDR2 is SYGVKD in the germline V gene. V lost 2 bases, J lost 2 bases, and 9 bases lay in between. The CDR3: CAISEAGQTNEKLFF. In DNA form, the CDR3 reads TGTGCCATCAGTGAGGCGGGCCAGACTAATGAAAAACTGTTTTTT.

The sample holds many counts of this clonotype. The chain joins TRBV7-9 to TRBJ1-1, with TRBD1 identical over 7 bases. Germline V CDR1 and CDR2: SEHNR, FQNEAQ (reference sequence). Trimming took 5 bases from V and 3 from J; bases not matched to a gene: 15. CDR3 length: 17 residues. The CDR3 here is CASSRYRGGGEDTEAFF. DNA of the CDR3: TGTGCCAGCAGCCGGTACCGTGGAGGGGGCGAGGACACTGAAGCTTTCTTT.

V and J are TRBV20-1 and TRBJ2-7; D uncertain. Germline values: CDR1 DFQATT, CDR2 SNEGSKA (reference sequence). The CDR3 consists of 11 residues. Trimming shortened V by 5 bases and J by 5 bases, and 10 bases separated the two germline ends. DNA of the CDR3: TGCAGTGCTTCTGGTTCAGACGAGCAGTACTTC. This sequence encodes CSASGSDEQYF.

Notes on this clonotype: At one end the junction does not follow the germline gene, possibly because of a read error. CDR3 bases: TGCAGCGCCCTGAAGGGCGGGGGAGGCACTGAGGCTTTCTTT. It is translated as CSALKGGGGTEAFF. This chain connects TRBV29-1 to TRBJ1-1; TRBD1 is a possible D gene (5 bases). The CDR3 length is 14 residues. Germline V lookup: CDR1 SQVTM, CDR2 ANQGSEA.

The V call is TRBV6-1, the J call TRBJ1-1; D perhaps matches TRBD1 (5 bases). Trimming removed 5 bases at V and 4 bases at J, with 11 bases between. This CDR3 is 13 amino acids long. The germline V gene encodes CDR1 MNHNS and CDR2 SASEGT. DNA of the CDR3: TGTGCCAGCAGTTGGCAGGGAGTCACTGAAGCTTTCTTT. Its translation is CASSWQGVTEAFF.

The chain joins TRBV20-1 to TRBJ2-1, with 7 bases matching TRBD1. The CDR3 consists of 15 residues. J gave up 9 bases and V 0 bases, and 11 bases lay outside the gene matches. Looked up from germline, CDR1 is DFQATT and CDR2 is SNEGSKA (reference sequence). CDR3 loop: CSAREGRGSVIEQFF. The CDR3 nucleotides are TGCAGTGCTAGAGAGGGCAGGGGGTCAGTTATTGAGCAGTTCTTC.

This rearrangement joins TRBV7-2 to TRBJ2-7; D gene unclear. The germline V and J ends were trimmed by 2 bases and 3 bases, with 11 bases remaining between them. The CDR3 covers 14 residues. The germline V gene has CDR1 SGHTA and CDR2 FQGNSA. The CDR3 coding sequence is TGTGCCAGCAGCTTATATGGGATTGTCTACGAGCAGTACTTC. This encodes CASSLYGIVYEQYF.

The chain uses TRBV12-3 or TRBV12-4 and TRBJ2-1; no clear D gene. Trimming shortened V by 7 bases and J by 10 bases, and 11 bases separated the two germline ends. CDR3 size: 11 residues. The CDR3 DNA reads TGTGCCAGCAACACCTTGGGGGAGCAGTTCTTC. This translates into CASNTLGEQFF.

This clonotype has only a few counts. The gene calls are TRBV29-1 and TRBJ1-2, with TRBD1 identical over 8 bases. V shed 4 bases, J shed 6 bases, and the junction held 13 bases outside the gene matches. The CDR3 is 15 residues long. Germline CDR1 is SQVTM and CDR2 is ANQGSEA. CDR3 nucleotide sequence: TGCAGCGTTGGCTTCCCCGGACAGGGTCAAGATGGCTACACCTTC. Amino acid sequence: CSVGFPGQGQDGYTF.

The chain combines TRBV19 with TRBJ2-5, with D unclear. In germline, CDR1 is LNHDA, CDR2 SQIVND (reference sequence). Deletions cut 3 bases from V and 4 bases from J, with 9 bases between. This CDR3 is 13 amino acids long. The DNA for the CDR3 is TGTGCCAGTAGTATGTTGTTAGGAGAGACCCAGTACTTC. Its protein product is CASSMLLGETQYF.

The V and J genes are TRBV2 and TRBJ1-1; a weak D match, TRBD1 (5 bases). The V gene lost 1 base and the J gene lost 4 bases, with 10 bases spanning the gap. This CDR3 has 14 amino acids. CDR1 is SNHLY and CDR2 is FYNNEI in the germline V gene. CDR3 amino acids: CASSEGPQGTEAFF. The CDR3 nucleotides are TGTGCCAGCAGTGAAGGTCCCCAGGGCACTGAAGCTTTCTTT.

In regard to this clonotype: This may be a read error, as it is one base from a much larger clone. The chain carries TRBV12-5 and TRBJ1-5; D unresolved. Germline V gene lookup returns CDR1 LGHNT and CDR2 FRNRAP. The CDR3 sequence is 14 residues long. Deletions cut 7 bases from V and 0 bases from J, with 10 bases between. The CDR3 protein is CASAGGCSNQPQHF. Here the CDR3 DNA reads TGTGCTAGTGCAGGTGGATGTAGCAATCAGCCCCAGCATTTT.